One sample yielded the 23 T cell receptor beta chains listed below, sequenced in a study of T cell repertoires in cytomegalovirus infection. Each CDR3 protein gets one entry after TCRdb re-called the reads with MiXCR. The table has about 83,000 distinct CDR3 sequences, around 32% seen once. The antigens for these receptors are not known. Material: CD8+ T cells from cultured PBMCs, obtained from culture after CMV antigen stimulation. All receptors come from a human donor in good health (CMV status not recorded). Some clones in this sample may be carry-over from other donors' samples.

The rearrangement joins TRBV12-3 or TRBV12-4 to TRBJ2-1; D remains ambiguous. The CDR3 totals 12 residues. Trimming pared 6 bases from V and 5 bases from J, leaving 8 bases between. DNA for the CDR3: TGTGCCAGCAGCACGCCCAACAATGAGCAGTTCTTC. Translating it yields CASSTPNNEQFF.

This clonotype was detected ten times or more. The chain uses TRBV12-3 or TRBV12-4 and TRBJ2-5; D is ambiguous. The CDR3 is 14 residues long. V was shortened by 3 bases and J by 4 bases, with 12 bases between the two germline ends. The DNA for the CDR3 is TGTGCCAGCAGTTTGTTGGCCTACCTAGAGACCCAGTACTTC. As protein: CASSLLAYLETQYF.

This rearrangement joins TRBV6-5 to TRBJ1-5, with D possibly matching TRBD1 (5 bases). Per germline, CDR1 MNHEY and CDR2 SVGAGI. The CDR3 has 14 residues. V dropped 6 bases and J dropped 4 bases, with 13 bases sitting between them. CDR3 nucleotide sequence: TGTGCCAGCAGACCAGGGAGGATGAATCAGCCCCAGCATTTT. Encoded protein: CASRPGRMNQPQHF.

The chain recombines TRBV12-3 or TRBV12-4 with TRBJ2-2; D remains ambiguous. Between the trimmed V and J ends, which lost 0 bases and 0 bases, there was a span of 17 bases. There are 19 residues in the CDR3. The CDR3 region is CASSLAPALGFANTGELFF. CDR3 in DNA: TGTGCCAGCAGTTTAGCGCCGGCCTTGGGGTTCGCGAACACCGGGGAGCTGTTTTTT.

The chain has TRBV5-5 and TRBJ2-1; 12 bases line up with TRBD2. With 4 bases clipped from V and 12 bases from J, the junction kept 11 bases outside the gene matches. Germline values: CDR1 SGHKS, CDR2 YYEKEE (reference sequence). This CDR3 contains 15 residues. CDR3 residues: CASSMTSGGLGAQFF. CDR3 nucleotide sequence: TGTGCCAGCAGCATGACTAGCGGGGGCTTGGGTGCGCAGTTCTTC.

Regarding this clonotype: A clone one base away is much larger, so this may be a read error. The CDR3 is CASSPLGQGVGKTEAFF. CDR3 nucleotides: TGTGCCAGCAGCCCACTGGGACAGGGGGTCGGGAAAACTGAAGCTTTCTTT. The chain couples TRBV7-4 to TRBJ1-1; 11 bases are shared with TRBD1. The CDR3 length is 17 residues. Losses at the gene ends were 5 bases for V and 5 bases for J; bases not matched to a gene: 13. The germline V gene has CDR1 SGHVT and CDR2 SQSDAQ.

The CDR3 sequence: CASSYSRDGTYGYTF. In DNA form, the CDR3 reads TGTGCCAGCAGTTACTCCCGGGACGGAACCTATGGCTACACCTTC. The rearrangement uses TRBV6-5 and TRBJ1-2; a weak D match, TRBD1 (5 bases). The CDR3 is 15 residues long. From germline, CDR1 is MNHEY and CDR2 SVGAGI. The V and J ends lost 0 bases and 4 bases respectively, with 12 bases between them.

In nucleotides, the CDR3 is TGTGCCAGTAGTATAGATATCTCGGGCACCGGGGAGCTGTTTTTT. Translated: CASSIDISGTGELFF. The chain has TRBV19 and TRBJ2-2; D not resolved. CDR1 is LNHDA and CDR2 is SQIVND in the germline V gene (reference sequence). This CDR3 comprises 15 residues. Trimming stripped 0 bases from V and 4 bases from J, with 9 bases between. The full variable domain, its missing parts supplied by reference TRBV19 and TRBJ2-2, is DGGITQSPKYLFRKEGQNVTLSCEQNLNHDAMYWYRQDPGQGLRLIYYSQIVNDFQKGDIAEGYSVSREKKESFPLTVTSAQKNPTAFYLCASSIDISGTGELFFGEGSRLTVL.

CDR3 amino acids: CASSFFDRGLPVEKGPLHF. In DNA, the CDR3 is TGTGCCAGCAGTTTTTTCGACAGGGGCCTCCCCGTTGAAAAGGGGCCCCTCCACTTT. This chain joins TRBV12-3 or TRBV12-4 and TRBJ1-6, with TRBD1 matching over 8 bases. The CDR3 is 19 residues long. With V trimmed by 3 bases and J by 13 bases, 23 bases remained unmatched.

The gene calls are TRBV7-3 and TRBJ1-1; D unresolved. CDR1 is SGHTA and CDR2 is FQGTGA in the germline V gene. The CDR3 has 14 amino acids. With 2 bases removed from V and 1 base from J, the gap between germline ends came to 8 bases. In DNA, the CDR3 is TGTGCCAGCAGCTTAGGAGCGTCGAACACTGAAGCTTTCTTT. It specifies CASSLGASNTEAFF.

This rearrangement joins TRBV5-1 to TRBJ2-5; D remains ambiguous. Trimming stripped 5 bases from V and 4 bases from J, with 15 bases between. Looked up from germline, CDR1 is SGHRS and CDR2 is YFSETQ. CDR3 length: 14 amino acids. The chain's CDR3 is CASRPWGIGETQYF. CDR3 in DNA: TGCGCCAGCAGACCTTGGGGTATCGGAGAGACCCAGTACTTC.

The V and J genes are TRBV3-1 and TRBJ2-3, with 11 bases that match TRBD2. This CDR3 has 16 residues. Trimming cost V 3 bases and J 2 bases; bases outside gene matches: 4. Germline loops: CDR1 LGHDT, CDR2 YNNKEL (reference sequence). The DNA for the CDR3 is TGTGCCAGCAGCCAGACGACTAGCGGGGCCACAGATACGCAGTATTTT. Translation gives CASSQTTSGATDTQYF.

This clonotype was observed a handful of times. The chain joins TRBV9 to TRBJ1-1; D is possibly TRBD1 (5 bases). CDR1 SGDLS and CDR2 YYNGEE come from the germline V gene. With 0 bases removed from V and 1 base from J, the gap between germline ends came to 13 bases. CDR3 length equals 16 residues. CDR3 protein: CASSVARGVTNTEAFF. The CDR3 DNA sequence: TGTGCCAGCAGCGTAGCGAGAGGGGTCACGAACACTGAAGCTTTCTTT.

This clonotype was detected only a few times. The rearrangement uses TRBV2 and TRBJ1-2; D is ambiguous. The ends were cut back, 6 bases at V and 8 bases at J, with 19 bases in the middle. CDR3 size: 14 residues. Germline V lookup: CDR1 SNHLY, CDR2 FYNNEI. The CDR3 coding sequence is TGTGCCAGCAGATCGGGAGAAACCTATCTGGGCTACACCTTC. Its translation is CASRSGETYLGYTF.

Ten or more counts support this clonotype. The J gene is TRBJ1-1, the V gene TRBV7-9; maybe TRBD1 (5 bases). Looked up from germline, CDR1 is SEHNR and CDR2 is FQNEAQ (reference sequence). This CDR3 has 12 amino acids. Deletions cut 2 bases from V and 7 bases from J, with 8 bases between. As DNA, the CDR3 is TGTGCCAGCAGCTTATGGGGGGGTGAAGCTTTCTTT. It yields the protein CASSLWGGEAFF.

This chain links TRBV5-1 with TRBJ2-1; D ambiguous. CDR1 and CDR2 from the germline V gene are SGHRS and YFSETQ. V lost 4 bases and J lost 10, with 15 bases in between. The CDR3 is 13 residues long. The CDR3 DNA reads as TGCGCCAGCAGCGACCTCACACTTTGGGAGCAGTTCTTC. Residues: CASSDLTLWEQFF. Full variable domain (missing parts from reference TRBV5-1 and TRBJ2-1): KAGVTQTPRYLIKTRGQQVTLSCSPISGHRSVSWYQQTPGQGLQFLFEYFSETQRNKGNFPGRFSGRQFSNSRSEMNVSTLELGDSALYLCASSDLTLWEQFFGPGTRLTVL.

The chain links TRBV2 to TRBJ2-5; the D call may be TRBD1 or TRBD2 (5 bases each). V lost 5 bases to trimming and J lost 3 bases, with 16 bases between them. Germline CDR1 SNHLY, CDR2 FYNNEI. This CDR3 region has 15 residues. The chain's CDR3 is CASSPPGREEETQYF. DNA of the CDR3: TGTGCCAGCAGTCCTCCGGGACGGGAAGAAGAGACCCAGTACTTC.

This chain links TRBV19 with TRBJ1-6; no definite D call. Deletions cut 3 bases from V and 10 bases from J, with 13 bases between. The CDR3 is 14 residues long. The V gene's germline CDR1 is LNHDA and CDR2 SQIVND (reference sequence). CDR3 in amino acids: CASSIGPAQSPLHF. CDR3 coding DNA: TGTGCCAGTAGTATCGGGCCAGCTCAGTCACCCCTCCACTTT.

The rearrangement uses TRBV2 and TRBJ2-3; D ambiguous. The germline V gene encodes CDR1 SNHLY and CDR2 FYNNEI. V shed 4 bases and J shed 0 bases, with 8 bases lying between them. The CDR3 is made up of 14 amino acids. CDR3 sequence (DNA): TGTGCCAGCAGTGTTGGCAGTAGCACAGATACGCAGTATTTT. It is translated as CASSVGSSTDTQYF.

The V gene is TRBV2, the J gene TRBJ1-3, with no clear D. The CDR3 is 13 residues long. The germline CDR1 and CDR2 sequences are SNHLY and FYNNEI. V was trimmed by 7 bases and J by 0 bases, leaving 7 bases between them. CDR3 loop: CASKASSGNTIYF. The DNA for the CDR3 is TGTGCCAGCAAGGCAAGCTCTGGAAACACCATATATTTT. The complete variable domain, with remaining parts taken from reference TRBV2 and TRBJ1-3, reads EPEVTQTPSHQVTQMGQEVILRCVPISNHLYFYWYRQILGQKVEFLVSFYNNEISEKSEIFDDQFSVERPDGSNFTLKIRSTKLEDSAMYFCASKASSGNTIYFGEGSWLTVV.

The genes are TRBV18 and TRBJ2-7; D is perhaps TRBD2 (7 bases). Germline CDR1 KGHSH, CDR2 LQKENI. This CDR3 contains 15 residues. V was cut by 2 bases and J by 5 bases, with 16 bases left in between. CDR3 sequence (DNA): TGTGCCAGCTCACCAGAGGGAGGGGGAAGGAACGAGCAGTACTTC. Translated, it gives CASSPEGGGRNEQYF.

This clonotype has a handful of counts. The J gene is TRBJ2-1, the V gene TRBV7-1, with 15 bases aligning to TRBD2. TRBV7-1 qualifies as an ORF whose function is uncertain. J lost 1 base, V lost 5 bases, and 3 bases had no gene match. CDR3 length: 17 residues. The CDR3 DNA reads as TGTGCCAGCAGCATCGGGACTAGCGGGGGGTCCTACAATGAGCAGTTCTTC. Protein: CASSIGTSGGSYNEQFF.

This clonotype occurred many times. The rearrangement uses TRBV4-1 and TRBJ1-6; D gene unclear. V was shortened by 3 bases and J by 7 bases, with 7 bases between the two germline ends. The length of the CDR3 is 13 residues. CDR1 and CDR2 from the germline V gene are MGHRA and YSYEKL. CDR3 in amino acids: CASSQGTNSPLHF. CDR3 nucleotide sequence: TGCGCCAGCAGCCAGGGTACGAATTCACCCCTCCACTTT.